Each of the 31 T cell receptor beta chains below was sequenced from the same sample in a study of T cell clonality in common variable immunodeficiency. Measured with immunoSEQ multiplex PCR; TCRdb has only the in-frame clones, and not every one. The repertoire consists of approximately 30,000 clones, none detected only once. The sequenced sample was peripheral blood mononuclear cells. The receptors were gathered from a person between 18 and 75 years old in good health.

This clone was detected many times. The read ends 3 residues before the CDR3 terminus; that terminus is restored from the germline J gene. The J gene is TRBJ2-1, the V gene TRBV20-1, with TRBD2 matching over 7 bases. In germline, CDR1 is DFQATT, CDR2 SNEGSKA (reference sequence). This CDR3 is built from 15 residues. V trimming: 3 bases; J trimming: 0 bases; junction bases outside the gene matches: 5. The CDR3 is CSASPAGRSYNEQFF. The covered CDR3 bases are TGCAGTGCTAGTCCAGCGGGGCGCTCCTACAATGAG.

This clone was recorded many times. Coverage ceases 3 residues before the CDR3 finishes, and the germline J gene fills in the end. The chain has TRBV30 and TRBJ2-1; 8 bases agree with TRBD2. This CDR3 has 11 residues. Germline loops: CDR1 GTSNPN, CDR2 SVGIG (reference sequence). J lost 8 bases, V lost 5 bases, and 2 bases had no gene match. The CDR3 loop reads CAWGLAHEQFF. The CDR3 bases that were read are TGTGCCTGGGGACTAGCACATGAG.

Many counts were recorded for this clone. CDR3 protein: CAISDTTGANVLTF. CDR3 DNA (partial): TGTGCCATCAGTGACACTACAGGGGCCAACGTC. The rearrangement uses TRBV10-3 and TRBJ2-6; D gene ambiguous. The CDR3 is cut off 3 residues early in the read; its end comes from the germline J gene. The CDR3 is made up of 14 amino acids. Germline CDR1 ENHRY, CDR2 SYGVKD. The germline V and J ends were trimmed by 3 bases and 4 bases, with 7 bases remaining between them.

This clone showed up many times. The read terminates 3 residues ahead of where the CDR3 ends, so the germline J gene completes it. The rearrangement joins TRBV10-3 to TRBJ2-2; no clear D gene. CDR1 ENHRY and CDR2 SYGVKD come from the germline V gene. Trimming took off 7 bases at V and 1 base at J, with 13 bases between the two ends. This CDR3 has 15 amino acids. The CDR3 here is CAIKRVGVNTGELFF. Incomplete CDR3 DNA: TGTGCCATCAAGCGAGTAGGCGTGAACACCGGGGAG.

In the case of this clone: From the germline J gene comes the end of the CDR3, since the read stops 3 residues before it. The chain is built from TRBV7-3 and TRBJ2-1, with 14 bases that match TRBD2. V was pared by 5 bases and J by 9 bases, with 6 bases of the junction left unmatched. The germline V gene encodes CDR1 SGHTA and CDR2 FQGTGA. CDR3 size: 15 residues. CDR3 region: CASSRGTSGSSEQFF. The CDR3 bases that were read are TGTGCCAGCAGCAGGGGGACTAGCGGGAGTAGTGAG.

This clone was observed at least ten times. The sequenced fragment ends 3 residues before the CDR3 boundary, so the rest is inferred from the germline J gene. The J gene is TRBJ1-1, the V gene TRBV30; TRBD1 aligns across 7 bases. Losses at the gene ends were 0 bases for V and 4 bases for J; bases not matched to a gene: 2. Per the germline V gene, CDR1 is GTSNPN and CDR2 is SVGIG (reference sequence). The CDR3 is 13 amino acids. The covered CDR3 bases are TGTGCCTGGAGTGTAAGGGGGCCCACTGAA. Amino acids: CAWSVRGPTE. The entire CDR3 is CAWSVRGPTEAFF.

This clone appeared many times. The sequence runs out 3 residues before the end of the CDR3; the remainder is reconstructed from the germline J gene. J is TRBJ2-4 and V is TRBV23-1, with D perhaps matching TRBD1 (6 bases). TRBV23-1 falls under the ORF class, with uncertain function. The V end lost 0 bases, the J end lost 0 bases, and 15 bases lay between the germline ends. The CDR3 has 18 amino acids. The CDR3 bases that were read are TGCGCCAGCAGTCAATCGAAGGACAGTGAACTAGCCAAAAACATT. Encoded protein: CASSQSKDSELAKNI. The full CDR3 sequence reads CASSQSKDSELAKNIQYF.

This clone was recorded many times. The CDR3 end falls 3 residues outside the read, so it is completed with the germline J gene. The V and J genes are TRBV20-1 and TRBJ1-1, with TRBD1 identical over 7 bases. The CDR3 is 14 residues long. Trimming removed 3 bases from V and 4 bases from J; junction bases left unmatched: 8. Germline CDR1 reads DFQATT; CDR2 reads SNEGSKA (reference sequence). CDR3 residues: CSARTTGVPTEAFF. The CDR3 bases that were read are TGCAGTGCTAGGACTACAGGGGTCCCCACTGAA.

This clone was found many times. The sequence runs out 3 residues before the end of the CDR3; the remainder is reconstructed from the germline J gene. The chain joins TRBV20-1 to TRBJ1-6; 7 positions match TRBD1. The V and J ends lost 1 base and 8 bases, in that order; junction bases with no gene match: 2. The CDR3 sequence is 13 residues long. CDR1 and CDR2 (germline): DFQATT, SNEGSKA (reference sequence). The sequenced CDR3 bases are TGCAGTGCTAGAGGGGACAGTGATTCACCC. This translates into CSARGDSDSP. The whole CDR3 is CSARGDSDSPLHF.

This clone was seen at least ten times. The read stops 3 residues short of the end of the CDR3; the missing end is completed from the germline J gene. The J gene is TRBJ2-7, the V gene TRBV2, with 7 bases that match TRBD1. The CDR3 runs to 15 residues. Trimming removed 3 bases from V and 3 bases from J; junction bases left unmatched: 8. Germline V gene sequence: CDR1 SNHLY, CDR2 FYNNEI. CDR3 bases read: TGTGCCAGCAGTGATAATCCGGGACAGCTCTACGAG. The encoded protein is CASSDNPGQLYE. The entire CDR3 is CASSDNPGQLYEQYF.

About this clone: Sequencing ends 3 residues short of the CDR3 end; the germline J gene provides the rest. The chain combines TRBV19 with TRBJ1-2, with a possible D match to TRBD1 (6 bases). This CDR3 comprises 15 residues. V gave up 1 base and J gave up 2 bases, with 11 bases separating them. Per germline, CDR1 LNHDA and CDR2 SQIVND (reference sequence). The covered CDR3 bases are TGTGCCAGTAGTATAGCAACAGGGTTGAACTATGGC. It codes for CASSIATGLNYG. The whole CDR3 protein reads CASSIATGLNYGYTF. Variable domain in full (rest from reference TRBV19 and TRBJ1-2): DGGITQSPKYLFRKEGQNVTLSCEQNLNHDAMYWYRQDPGQGLRLIYYSQIVNDFQKGDIAEGYSVSREKKESFPLTVTSAQKNPTAFYLCASSIATGLNYGYTFGSGTRLTVV.

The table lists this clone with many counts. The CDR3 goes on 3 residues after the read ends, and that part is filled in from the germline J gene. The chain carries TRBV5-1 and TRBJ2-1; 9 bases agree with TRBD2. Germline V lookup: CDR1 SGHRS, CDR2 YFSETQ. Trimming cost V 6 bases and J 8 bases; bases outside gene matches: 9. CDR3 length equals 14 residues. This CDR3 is CASNLSGSEYEQFF. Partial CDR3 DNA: TGCGCCAGCAACCTTAGCGGGAGCGAATATGAG.

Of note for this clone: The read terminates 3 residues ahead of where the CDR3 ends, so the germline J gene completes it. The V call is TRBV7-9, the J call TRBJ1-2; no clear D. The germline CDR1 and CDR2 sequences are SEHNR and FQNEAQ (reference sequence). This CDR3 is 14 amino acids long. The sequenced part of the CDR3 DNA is TGTGCCAGCGAATCTAGCGGTGGATCCTACGAC. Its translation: CASESSGGSYD. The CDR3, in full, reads CASESSGGSYDYTF.

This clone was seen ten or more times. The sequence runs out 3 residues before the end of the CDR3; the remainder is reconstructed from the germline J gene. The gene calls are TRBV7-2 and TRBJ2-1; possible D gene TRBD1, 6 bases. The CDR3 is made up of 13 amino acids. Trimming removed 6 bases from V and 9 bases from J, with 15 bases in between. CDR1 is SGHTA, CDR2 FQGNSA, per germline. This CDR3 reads CASSLRGRTEQFF. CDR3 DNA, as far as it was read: TGTGCCAGCAGTCTAAGGGGGAGAACTGAG.

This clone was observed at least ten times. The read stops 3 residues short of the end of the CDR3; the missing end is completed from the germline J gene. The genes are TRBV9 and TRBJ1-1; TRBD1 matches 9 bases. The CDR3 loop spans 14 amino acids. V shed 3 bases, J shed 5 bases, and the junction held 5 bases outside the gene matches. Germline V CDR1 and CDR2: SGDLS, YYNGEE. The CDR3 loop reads CASSASGTGTEAFF. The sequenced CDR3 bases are TGTGCCAGCAGCGCTTCCGGGACAGGGACTGAA.

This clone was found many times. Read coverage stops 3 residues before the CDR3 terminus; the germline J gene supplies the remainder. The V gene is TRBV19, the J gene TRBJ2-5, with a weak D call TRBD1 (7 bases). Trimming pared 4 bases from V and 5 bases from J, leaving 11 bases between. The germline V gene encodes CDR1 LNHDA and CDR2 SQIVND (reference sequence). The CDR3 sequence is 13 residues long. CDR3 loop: CASSTGGRETQYF. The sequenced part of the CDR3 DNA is TGTGCCAGTAGTACAGGGGGGAGGGAGACC.

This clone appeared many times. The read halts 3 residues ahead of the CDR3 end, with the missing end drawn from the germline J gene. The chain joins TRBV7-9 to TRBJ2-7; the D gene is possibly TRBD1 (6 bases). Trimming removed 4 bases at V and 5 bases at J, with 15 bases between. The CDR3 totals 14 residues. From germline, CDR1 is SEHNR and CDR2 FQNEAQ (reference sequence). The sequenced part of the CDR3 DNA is TGTGCCAGCAGCTCCCAGGGGATTAGTAACGAG. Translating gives CASSSQGISNE. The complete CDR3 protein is CASSSQGISNEQYF.

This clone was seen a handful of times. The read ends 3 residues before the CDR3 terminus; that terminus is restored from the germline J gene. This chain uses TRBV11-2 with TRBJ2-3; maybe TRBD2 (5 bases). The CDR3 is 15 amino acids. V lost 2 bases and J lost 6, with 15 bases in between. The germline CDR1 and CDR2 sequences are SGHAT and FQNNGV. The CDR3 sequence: CASSLMATRADTQYF. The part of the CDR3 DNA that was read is TGTGCCAGCAGCTTAATGGCTACGCGGGCCGATACG.

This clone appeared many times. The DNA read from the CDR3 is TGTGCCAGCTCACCACCGTCCACTAGCACAGATACG. Translating gives CASSPPSTSTDT. The CDR3 as a whole reads CASSPPSTSTDTQYF. This chain uses TRBV18 with TRBJ2-3; D is uncertain. The read finishes 3 residues shy of the CDR3 end, and the germline J gene is used to complete it. V was pared by 0 bases and J by 0 bases, with 7 bases between. CDR1 and CDR2 (germline): KGHSH, LQKENI. There are 15 residues in the CDR3.

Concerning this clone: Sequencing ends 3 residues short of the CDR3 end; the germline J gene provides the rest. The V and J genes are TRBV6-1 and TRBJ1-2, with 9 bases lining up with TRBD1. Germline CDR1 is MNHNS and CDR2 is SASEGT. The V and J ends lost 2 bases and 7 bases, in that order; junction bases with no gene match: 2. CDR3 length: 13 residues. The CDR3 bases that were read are TGTGCCAGCAGTGAATTGACAGGGGGTGGC. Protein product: CASSELTGGG. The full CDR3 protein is CASSELTGGGYTF.

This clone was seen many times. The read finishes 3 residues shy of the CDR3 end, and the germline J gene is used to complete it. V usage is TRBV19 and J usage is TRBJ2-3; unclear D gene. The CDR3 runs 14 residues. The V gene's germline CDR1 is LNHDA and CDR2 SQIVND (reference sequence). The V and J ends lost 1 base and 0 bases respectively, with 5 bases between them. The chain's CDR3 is CASSIATSTDTQYF. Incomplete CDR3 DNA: TGTGCCAGTAGTATAGCAACTAGCACAGATACG.

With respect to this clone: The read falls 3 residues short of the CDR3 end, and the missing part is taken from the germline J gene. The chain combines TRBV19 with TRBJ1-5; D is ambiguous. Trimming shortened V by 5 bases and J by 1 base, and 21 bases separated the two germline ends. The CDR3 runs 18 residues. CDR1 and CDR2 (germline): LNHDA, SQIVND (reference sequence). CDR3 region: CASSRPRGGRLSNQPQHF. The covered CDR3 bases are TGTGCCAGTAGTCGTCCACGGGGAGGTCGTTTGAGCAATCAGCCC. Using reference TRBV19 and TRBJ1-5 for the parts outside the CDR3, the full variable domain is DGGITQSPKYLFRKEGQNVTLSCEQNLNHDAMYWYRQDPGQGLRLIYYSQIVNDFQKGDIAEGYSVSREKKESFPLTVTSAQKNPTAFYLCASSRPRGGRLSNQPQHFGDGTRLSIL.

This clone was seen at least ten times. The CDR3 bases that were read are TGTGCCTGGAGTGGAGGGGGCAGTTATGGC. Translation gives CAWSGGGSYG. The full CDR3 sequence reads CAWSGGGSYGYTF. This rearrangement joins TRBV30 to TRBJ1-2; 7 bases are shared with TRBD1. The sequence runs out 3 residues before the end of the CDR3; the remainder is reconstructed from the germline J gene. Trimming at V came to 1 base and at J to 5 bases, leaving 4 bases not matched to a gene. From germline, CDR1 is GTSNPN and CDR2 SVGIG (reference sequence). The CDR3 has 13 amino acids.

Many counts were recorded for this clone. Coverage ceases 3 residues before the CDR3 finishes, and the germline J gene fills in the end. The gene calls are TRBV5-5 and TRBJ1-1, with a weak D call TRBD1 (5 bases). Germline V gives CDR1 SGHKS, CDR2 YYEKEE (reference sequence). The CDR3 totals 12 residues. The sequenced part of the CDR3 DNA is TGTGCCAGCAGCTTGGAAACGGACAAA. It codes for CASSLETDK. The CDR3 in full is CASSLETDKAFF.

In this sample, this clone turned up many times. The chain's CDR3 is CASSSHPGETQYF. The CDR3 DNA, read in part, is TGTGCCAGCAGCTCCCACCCGGGGGAGACC. The chain employs TRBV7-3 and TRBJ2-5; D is possibly TRBD2 (5 bases). The missing CDR3 end, 3 residues past where the read stops, is filled in from the germline J gene. Trimming removed 4 bases from V and 5 bases from J, with 11 bases in between. The CDR3 consists of 13 residues. The germline CDR1 and CDR2 sequences are SGHTA and FQGTGA.

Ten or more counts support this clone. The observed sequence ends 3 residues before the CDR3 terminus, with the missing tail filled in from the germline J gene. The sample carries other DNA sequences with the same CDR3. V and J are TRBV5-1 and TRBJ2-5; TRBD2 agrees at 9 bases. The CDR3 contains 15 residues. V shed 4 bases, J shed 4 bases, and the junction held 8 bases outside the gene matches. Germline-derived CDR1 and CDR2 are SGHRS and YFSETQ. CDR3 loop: CASSAALAGPETQYF. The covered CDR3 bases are TGCGCCAGCAGCGCTGCCCTAGCGGGGCCAGAGACC. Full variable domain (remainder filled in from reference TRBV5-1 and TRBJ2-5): KAGVTQTPRYLIKTRGQQVTLSCSPISGHRSVSWYQQTPGQGLQFLFEYFSETQRNKGNFPGRFSGRQFSNSRSEMNVSTLELGDSALYLCASSAALAGPETQYFGPGTRLLVL.

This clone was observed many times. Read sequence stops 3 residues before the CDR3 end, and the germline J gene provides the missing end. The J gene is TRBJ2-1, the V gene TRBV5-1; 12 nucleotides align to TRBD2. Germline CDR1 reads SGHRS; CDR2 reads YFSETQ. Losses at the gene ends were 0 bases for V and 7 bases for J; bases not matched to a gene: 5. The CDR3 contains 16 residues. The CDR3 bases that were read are TGCGCCAGCAGCTTGGGTCCTAGCGGGAGGGCAAATGAG. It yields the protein CASSLGPSGRANE. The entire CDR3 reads CASSLGPSGRANEQFF.

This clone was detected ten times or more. The CDR3 is CASRTGTAYNEQFF. The part of the CDR3 DNA that was read is TGTGCCAGTAGAACAGGGACGGCTTACAATGAG. The chain combines TRBV19 with TRBJ2-1; a possible D gene is TRBD1 (6 bases). The missing CDR3 end, 3 residues past where the read stops, is filled in from the germline J gene. This CDR3 is 14 amino acids long. Between the trimmed V and J ends, which lost 6 bases and 4 bases, there was a span of 13 bases. The germline V gene has CDR1 LNHDA and CDR2 SQIVND (reference sequence).

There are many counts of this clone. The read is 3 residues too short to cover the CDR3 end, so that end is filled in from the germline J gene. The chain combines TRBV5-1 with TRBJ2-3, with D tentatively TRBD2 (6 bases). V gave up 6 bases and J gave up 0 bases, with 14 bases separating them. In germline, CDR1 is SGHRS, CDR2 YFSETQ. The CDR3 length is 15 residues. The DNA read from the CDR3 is TGCGCCAGCAATTCTGGAGGGGCCAGCACAGATACG. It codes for CASNSGGASTDT. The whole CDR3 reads CASNSGGASTDTQYF.

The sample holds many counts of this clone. The CDR3: CASTQQGKNTEAFF. CDR3 DNA (partial): TGTGCCAGCACCCAACAGGGGAAGAACACTGAA. The J gene is TRBJ1-1, the V gene TRBV2; 7 nucleotides align to TRBD1. The read ends 3 residues early relative to the CDR3; the germline J gene fills the gap. Germline V lookup: CDR1 SNHLY, CDR2 FYNNEI. CDR3 size: 14 residues. V shed 7 bases and J 1 base; nucleotides not matched to a gene: 6.

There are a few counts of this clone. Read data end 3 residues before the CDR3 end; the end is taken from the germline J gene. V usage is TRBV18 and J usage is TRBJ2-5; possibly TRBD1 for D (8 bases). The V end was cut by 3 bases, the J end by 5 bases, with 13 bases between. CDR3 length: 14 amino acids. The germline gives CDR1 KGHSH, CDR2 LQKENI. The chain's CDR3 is CASSPTGEGETQYF. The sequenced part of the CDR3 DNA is TGTGCCAGCTCACCGACAGGGGAGGGGGAGACC.